Listed below are T cell receptor beta chains from one sample, sequenced in a study of post-analysis software for immune sequencing data. TCRdb itself ran the PCR reads through MiXCR, one entry per CDR3 protein. The repertoire includes roughly 800,000 distinct CDR3 sequences, about 57% of them detected once, and 4.6% sits in the top ten. The sequenced sample was blood. The receptors here all came from a girl aged 10-17 years with multiple sclerosis. The CDR3 runs from the conserved cysteine through the conserved F or W. Fields, in order: J gene, D gene, V gene, clone size, CDR3 protein, CDR3 DNA. The D gene is left open where the match is weak. Size is stated for part of the rows, as once, few or many counts, or as a class when the clone is expanded.

TRBJ1-1,.,TRBV6-5,.,CAGSTLEVNTEAFF,TGTGCCGGCAGTACTCTAGAAGTGAACACTGAAGCTTTCTTT
TRBJ2-7,TRBD2,TRBV18,.,CASSPGLAGGWQQYF,TGTGCCAGCTCACCTGGACTAGCGGGAGGCTGGCAGCAGTACTTC
TRBJ1-2,.,TRBV20-1,.,CSVKRGGITPYGYTF,TGCAGTGTTAAAAGGGGAGGGATCACCCCTTATGGCTACACCTTC
TRBJ1-2,TRBD1,TRBV19,.,CASKLGQDYGYTF,TGTGCCAGTAAATTAGGACAGGACTATGGCTACACCTTC
TRBJ2-7,TRBD1,TRBV7-2,.,CASSPSRGRDRGYEQYF,TGTGCCAGCAGCCCCAGCCGGGGCCGGGACAGGGGCTACGAGCAGTACTTC
TRBJ2-1,.,TRBV20-1,.,CSARVSGGHYNEQFF,TGCAGTGCTAGAGTTTCGGGGGGCCACTACAATGAGCAGTTCTTC
TRBJ2-5,.,TRBV5-6,.,CASSWGAGNQQYF,TGTGCCAGCAGCTGGGGGGCCGGTAATCAGCAGTACTTC
TRBJ1-1,TRBD1,TRBV5-1,once,CASSPRTQGRTEAFF,TGCGCCAGCTCACCCCGAACACAGGGGAGAACTGAAGCTTTCTTT
TRBJ1-2,.,TRBV6-5,few,CASSRDLYGYTF,TGTGCCAGCAGCCGGGACCTATATGGCTACACCTTC
TRBJ1-2,TRBD1,TRBV7-9,.,CASSSGQVGPEHGYTF,TGTGCCAGCAGCTCGGGACAGGTGGGACCAGAACATGGCTACACCTTC
TRBJ2-7,.,TRBV2,.,CASLQRRVAEQYF,TGTGCCAGCTTACAGCGCCGGGTGGCCGAGCAGTACTTC
TRBJ1-2,TRBD1,TRBV27,.,CASSEGADGYTF,TGTGCCAGCAGCGAGGGGGCCGATGGCTACACCTTC
TRBJ1-6,.,TRBV7-9,.,CASILGGSLNSPLHF,TGTGCCAGCATCCTGGGAGGCAGTCTGAATTCACCCCTCCACTTT
TRBJ2-5,TRBD1,TRBV12-3/TRBV12-4,many,CASRRTGGQETQYF,TGTGCCAGCAGACGGACAGGGGGCCAAGAGACCCAGTACTTC
TRBJ2-1,.,TRBV2,.,CASSEAISGYYNEQFF,TGTGCCAGCAGTGAAGCGATTTCTGGATACTACAATGAGCAGTTCTTC
TRBJ2-2,TRBD2,TRBV7-3,.,CASSLRAGGNTGELFF,TGTGCCAGCAGCTTAAGAGCGGGAGGGAACACCGGGGAGCTGTTTTTT
TRBJ2-1,.,TRBV20-1,.,CSARKNAGGLNEQFF,TGCAGTGCTAGGAAGAACGCTGGAGGGCTCAATGAGCAGTTCTTC
TRBJ2-2,.,TRBV4-2,.,CASSQDRAGSNTGELFF,TGTGCCAGCAGCCAAGATCGGGCCGGTTCGAACACCGGGGAGCTGTTTTTT
TRBJ2-1,TRBD2,TRBV6-5,.,CASSTISGRAYNEQFF,TGTGCCAGCAGTACAATTAGCGGGAGGGCCTACAATGAGCAGTTCTTC
TRBJ2-7,.,TRBV20-1,.,CSARSGTAIEQYF,TGCAGTGCTAGATCAGGGACGGCTATCGAGCAGTACTTC
TRBJ1-5,.,TRBV11-2,.,CASSFRPGDSNQPQHF,TGTGCCAGCAGCTTCCGTCCAGGGGACAGCAATCAGCCCCAGCATTTT
TRBJ2-1,TRBD2,TRBV7-2,.,CASSLVRMGGTHNEQFF,TGTGCCAGCAGCTTAGTCCGAATGGGAGGGACCCACAATGAGCAGTTCTTC
TRBJ2-3,.,TRBV2,.,CASSEMKSGGHTDTQYF,TGTGCCAGCAGTGAGATGAAAAGCGGAGGACACACAGATACGCAGTATTTT
TRBJ2-1,TRBD2,TRBV7-2,few,CASRRRGGGAVEQFF,TGTGCCAGCAGACGTCGGGGCGGGGGGGCGGTTGAGCAGTTCTTC
TRBJ2-1,TRBD2,TRBV7-6,.,CASSLEEGLAGGPDNEQFF,TGTGCCAGCAGCTTAGAAGAAGGACTAGCGGGGGGACCTGACAATGAGCAGTTCTTC
TRBJ1-6,.,TRBV20-1,.,CSARDPSYNSPLHF,TGCAGTGCTAGAGACCCCTCCTATAATTCACCCCTCCACTTT
TRBJ1-2,.,TRBV29-1,.,CSVVGRAKGNYGYTF,TGCAGCGTTGTGGGGAGGGCCAAAGGGAACTATGGCTACACCTTC
TRBJ2-6,TRBD2,TRBV6-2/TRBV6-3,.,CASGGASMAFGANVLTF,TGTGCTTCGGGAGGGGCGTCCATGGCTTTTGGGGCCAACGTCCTGACTTTC
TRBJ1-1,.,TRBV29-1,.,CSVHGRLNTEAFF,TGCAGCGTTCACGGACGGTTGAACACTGAAGCTTTCTTT
TRBJ1-1,.,TRBV14,.,CASSQGDYAEAFF,TGTGCCAGCAGCCAAGGTGACTATGCTGAAGCTTTCTTT
TRBJ2-5,.,TRBV6-5,.,CASSYSSASPETQYF,TGTGCCAGCAGTTACTCTAGCGCCAGTCCAGAGACCCAGTACTTC
TRBJ1-1,.,TRBV11-1,.,CASSRQIDRRDDSEAFF,TGTGCCAGCAGCCGACAAATAGACAGGCGGGACGACTCTGAAGCTTTCTTT
TRBJ1-3,.,TRBV9,.,CASSVTDNSGNTIYF,TGTGCCAGCAGCGTAACGGACAACTCTGGAAACACCATATATTTT
TRBJ2-1,.,TRBV6-2/TRBV6-3,few,CASSRLGSGLYNEQFF,TGTGCCAGCAGTCGACTTGGAAGCGGACTTTACAATGAGCAGTTCTTC
TRBJ2-7,TRBD1,TRBV6-5,.,CASYRQGAQNEQYF,TGTGCCAGCTATAGACAGGGGGCTCAGAACGAGCAGTACTTC
TRBJ2-3,TRBD2,TRBV20-1,.,CSARFPWGGRDTQYF,TGCAGTGCTAGATTCCCCTGGGGGGGAAGAGATACGCAGTATTTT
TRBJ2-7,TRBD1,TRBV29-1,.,CSVYPGQGRYEQYF,TGCAGCGTTTATCCGGGACAGGGGCGTTACGAGCAGTACTTC
TRBJ1-5,.,TRBV6-1,once,CASSVRGGSNQPQHF,TGTGCCAGCAGTGTGAGGGGTGGAAGCAATCAGCCCCAGCATTTT
TRBJ2-7,.,TRBV20-1,.,CSAKYRGGDSSEQYF,TGCAGTGCTAAATACAGGGGAGGGGATTCGAGTGAGCAGTACTTC
TRBJ2-7,TRBD2,TRBV9,few,CASSVGLGVLDEQYF,TGTGCCAGCAGCGTGGGACTAGGGGTCTTGGACGAGCAGTACTTC
TRBJ2-3,TRBD2,TRBV14,.,CASSYRLAGSTDTQYF,TGTGCCAGCAGCTACCGACTAGCGGGTAGCACAGATACGCAGTATTTT
TRBJ2-5,.,TRBV7-9,.,CASSSLGLTGETQYF,TGTGCCAGCAGCTCCTTGGGTCTGACAGGAGAGACCCAGTACTTC
TRBJ2-3,.,TRBV7-9,.,CASSPPEWKSTDTQYF,TGTGCCAGCAGCCCACCGGAGTGGAAGAGCACAGATACGCAGTATTTT
TRBJ2-7,.,TRBV29-1,.,CSVRQLTYEQYF,TGCAGCGTCAGACAGCTTACCTACGAGCAGTACTTC
TRBJ2-7,.,TRBV28,.,CASGRLTASYEQYF,TGTGCCAGCGGACGCCTGACAGCTTCCTACGAGCAGTACTTC
TRBJ2-1,.,TRBV7-2,.,CASRVRRDSGEQFF,TGTGCCAGCAGGGTTAGACGGGACTCGGGTGAGCAGTTCTTC
TRBJ2-7,TRBD2,TRBV27,.,CASRRQRGSYEQYF,TGTGCCAGCAGGCGCCAGCGGGGGTCTTACGAGCAGTACTTC
TRBJ2-1,TRBD1,TRBV9,.,CASSTWTGGLGNEQFF,TGTGCCAGCAGCACATGGACAGGGGGCCTTGGCAATGAGCAGTTCTTC
TRBJ2-1,.,TRBV4-2,.,CASSQGRAAFYNEQFF,TGTGCCAGCAGCCAAGGGCGGGCTGCCTTCTACAATGAGCAGTTCTTC
TRBJ2-7,.,TRBV15,once,CATSRDVGSSHEQYF,TGTGCCACCAGCAGAGATGTAGGGAGCTCCCACGAACAGTACTTC
TRBJ2-7,TRBD2,TRBV29-1,.,CSAVRGGDEQYF,TGCAGCGCCGTTCGCGGGGGGGACGAGCAGTACTTC
TRBJ2-7,.,TRBV9,.,CASGGSNSNPYEQYF,TGTGCCAGCGGAGGATCCAACTCCAACCCCTACGAGCAGTACTTC
TRBJ1-1,.,TRBV12-3/TRBV12-4,few,CASSRRGENTEAFF,TGTGCCAGCAGTAGACGGGGGGAGAACACTGAAGCTTTCTTT
TRBJ2-7,TRBD2,TRBV5-1,few,CASSLSGGNSYEQYF,TGCGCCAGCAGCTTGTCCGGGGGGAACTCCTACGAGCAGTACTTC